The 3 T cell receptor beta chains listed next were all sequenced from one sample in a study of spatial heterogeneity in lung cancer. Time point denoted: sample taken at primary tumor resection. Researchers sequenced whole RNA taken from tumor, nontumor lung or frozen PBMC without sorting. TCRdb re-derived calls from the 5' RACE reads in MiXCR, one entry per CDR3 protein. The sample shows tens of thousands of distinct CDR3 sequences, under 9% of them seen only once. The sample in question was PBMCs, obtained at surgery. The source of these receptors is a male donor with early-stage non-small cell lung cancer.

This clonotype occurred a few times. The rearrangement joins TRBV27 to TRBJ2-1; D might be TRBD2 (5 bases). V was clipped by 3 bases and J by 8 bases, with 23 bases between them. CDR1 is MNHEY and CDR2 is SMNVEV in the germline V gene (reference sequence). The CDR3 extends over 17 amino acids. The CDR3 DNA reads as TGTGCCAGCAGTTTCACCACCTTAGGGCGAGGGATGGATGAGCAGTTCTTC. This codes for CASSFTTLGRGMDEQFF.

This chain joins TRBV5-5 and TRBJ1-1; D call uncertain. This CDR3 has 21 amino acids. Germline V gene lookup returns CDR1 SGHKS and CDR2 YYEKEE (reference sequence). Trimming left V 4 bases short and J 0 bases short, with 31 bases between. CDR3 residues: CASSPRFGVGPLRIMNTEAFF. The CDR3 nucleotides are TGTGCCAGCAGCCCACGGTTCGGGGTAGGGCCATTGAGGATAATGAACACTGAAGCTTTCTTT.

This clonotype was counted many times. The chain links TRBV2 to TRBJ2-7, with D possibly being TRBD1 (5 bases). The V end lost 4 bases, the J end lost 6 bases, and 10 bases lay between the germline ends. The CDR3 is 12 residues long. Germline values: CDR1 SNHLY, CDR2 FYNNEI. CDR3 in amino acids: CASSVDRGEQYF. CDR3 sequence (DNA): TGTGCCAGCAGTGTCGACAGAGGCGAGCAGTACTTC.